The T cell receptor beta chain described here comes from a study of beta chain features in type 1 diabetes. Study-wide results and caveats: In every one of the four CD4+ subsets, TCRB CDR3s were moderately but significantly shorter in Type 1 diabetes patients. These data did not resolve whether HLA type affects TCRB rearrangement.

What was sequenced were expressed TCRB transcripts, since all of the isolated RNA had been reverse transcribed. Assay used: immunoSEQ multiplex PCR; TCRdb lists only in-frame clones, some missing. The sample comprises about 640,000 clones, under 15% of which are singletons, and approximately 0.11% rests with the top ten. Remarks on this clone: The antigen is undetermined.

Germline V gene data show CDR1 as SGHVS and CDR2 as FNYEAQ. V was shortened by 3 bases and J by 5 bases, with 16 bases between the two germline ends. The CDR3 extends over 15 amino acids. The sequencing input was naive CD4+ T cells from blood. The chain is built from TRBV7-6 and TRBJ1-2; D possibly corresponds to TRBD1 (6 bases). This clonotype was sampled from a man aged 25-45 years with type 1 diabetes. CDR3 protein: CASSFGLGQTYGYTF. The CDR3 DNA reads as TGTGCCAGCAGCTTCGGGTTAGGACAGACATATGGCTACACCTTC.